This T cell receptor beta chain came from a study of T cell responses to AZD1222 COVID-19 vaccine. Study-wide results and caveats: Unmutated variant regions are reportedly the target of nearly half of TCRs that are spike-specific. Sampling captured repertoires only after the peak T cell response.

Data came from immunoSEQ multiplex PCR; TCRdb stores just in-frame clones and leaves some out. Of approximately 160,000 clones in the sample, less than 95% are singletons; the top ten hold around 1.5%. This clone was seen just once. Antigen unknown. The sample carries other DNA sequences with the same CDR3. CDR1 MNHEY and CDR2 SVGAGI come from the germline V gene. CDR3 size: 13 residues. Trimming cost V 2 bases and J 3 bases, with 7 bases left between them. The chain has TRBV6-5 and TRBJ1-1; D is unresolved. The source is an adult in good health. This material consisted of peripheral blood, taken on day 0 of AZD1222 vaccination. The CDR3 nucleotides read TGTGCCAGCAGTTACGGCGGTTACACTGAAGCTTTCTTT. This codes for CASSYGGYTEAFF.